This is a list of T cell receptor beta chains from one sample in a study of shared clonotypes between healthy human individuals. Assay: immunoSEQ multiplex PCR; the TCRdb copy retains only in-frame clones and omits some. Among 2 million to 2.5 million clones listed, around 93% were seen once. Input material: naive CD8+ T cells from PBMCs. These receptors all stem from a man aged 18 to 29 in good health. Some clones in this sample may be carry-over from other donors' samples. Each CDR3 is given without its conserved first and last residue. A D gene is named only where the DNA matches it firmly. Expanded clones are given a class, and other clones once, few, many or no size at all.

ATKRGPTGSGNTIY | TRBJ1-3 | once | TRBD1 | TRBV15
ASSSRLVDTQY | TRBJ2-3 | NA | NA | TRBV27
ASRPGPLGQQY | TRBJ2-7 | NA | NA | TRBV6-6
ASSLMSREGKVQY | TRBJ2-7 | NA | TRBD2 | TRBV7-9
ASSSSGTTKNYEQY | TRBJ2-7 | NA | TRBD2 | TRBV4-1
ASSQDSSGSSYEQY | TRBJ2-7 | NA | TRBD2 | TRBV4-1
ASSLAGSGIVNEQF | TRBJ2-1 | NA | TRBD2 | TRBV5-6
ASSLEGTQY | TRBJ2-3 | NA | NA | TRBV5-1
ASSERRGTNNEQF | TRBJ2-1 | NA | NA | TRBV25-1
ASSTYSADEQY | TRBJ2-7 | NA | NA | TRBV27
ASKGLLLTDTQY | TRBJ2-3 | NA | NA | TRBV7-9
ASSMYSRGAGELF | TRBJ2-2 | NA | NA | TRBV19
ASSFAPGTGRMEETQY | TRBJ2-5 | NA | TRBD1 | TRBV11-1
ATSGPITGQDNYGYT | TRBJ1-2 | NA | TRBD1 | TRBV15
ASSWGVRYEQY | TRBJ2-7 | NA | NA | TRBV5-1
ASSREVWSPPTDTQY | TRBJ2-3 | NA | TRBD2 | TRBV5-6
ASSPGSASYEQY | TRBJ2-7 | NA | NA | TRBV9
ASSQSTGAGANVLT | TRBJ2-6 | once | NA | TRBV4-3
SVEDLRSYYGYT | TRBJ1-2 | NA | NA | TRBV29-1
ASSSTGTSGKLGELF | TRBJ2-2 | NA | TRBD2 | TRBV28
ASSSVRRGGNSYEQY | TRBJ2-7 | NA | NA | TRBV27
ASRLADQESNTEAF | TRBJ1-1 | NA | NA | TRBV12-2
ASPGTGGDIQY | TRBJ2-4 | NA | TRBD1 | TRBV2
ASSWDPRYGAKNIQY | TRBJ2-4 | NA | NA | TRBV7-2
ASSPGVGEQF | TRBJ2-1 | NA | NA | TRBV11-2
ASSLGPTNEKLF | TRBJ1-4 | NA | NA | TRBV7-2
SVGGGTEAF | TRBJ1-1 | few | NA | TRBV29-1
ASSALGPYTDTQY | TRBJ2-3 | NA | NA | TRBV9
ASSLGRGDEQY | TRBJ2-7 | NA | NA | TRBV13